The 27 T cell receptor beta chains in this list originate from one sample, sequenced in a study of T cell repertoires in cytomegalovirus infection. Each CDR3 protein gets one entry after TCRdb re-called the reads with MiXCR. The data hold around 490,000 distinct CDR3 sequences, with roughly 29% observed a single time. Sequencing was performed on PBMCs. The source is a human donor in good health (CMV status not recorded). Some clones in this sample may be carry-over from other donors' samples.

The CDR3 protein is CASRYGTEAFF. The CDR3 DNA sequence: TGTGCCAGCAGATACGGGACTGAAGCTTTCTTT. The chain joins TRBV6-2 or TRBV6-3 to TRBJ1-1; D not resolved. Trimming removed 6 bases at V and 5 bases at J, with 7 bases between. Germline assignment: CDR1 MNHEY and CDR2 SVGEGT. The CDR3 totals 11 residues.

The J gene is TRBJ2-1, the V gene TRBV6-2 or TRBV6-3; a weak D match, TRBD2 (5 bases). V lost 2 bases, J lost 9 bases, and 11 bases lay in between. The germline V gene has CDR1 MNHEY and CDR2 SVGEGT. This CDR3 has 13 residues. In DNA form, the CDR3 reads TGTGCCAGCAGTTACCTAGCATCAAGTGAGCAGTTCTTC. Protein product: CASSYLASSEQFF.

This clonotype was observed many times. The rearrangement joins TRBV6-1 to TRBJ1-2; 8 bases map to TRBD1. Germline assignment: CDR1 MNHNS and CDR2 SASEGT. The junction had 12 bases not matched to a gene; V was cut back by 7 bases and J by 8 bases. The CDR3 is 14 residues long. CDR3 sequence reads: CASTDRGRLRGYTF. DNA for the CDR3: TGTGCCAGCACAGACAGGGGCCGATTGCGGGGCTACACCTTC.

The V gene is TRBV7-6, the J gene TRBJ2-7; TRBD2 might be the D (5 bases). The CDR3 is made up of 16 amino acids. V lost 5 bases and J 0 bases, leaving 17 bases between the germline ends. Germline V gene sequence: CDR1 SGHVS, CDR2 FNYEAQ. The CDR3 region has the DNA TGTGCCAGCAGCCCCCGGCATAGCGAGAGCTCCTACGAGCAGTACTTC. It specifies CASSPRHSESSYEQYF. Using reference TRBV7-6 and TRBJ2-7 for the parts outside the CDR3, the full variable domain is GAGVSQSPRYKVTKRGQDVALRCDPISGHVSLYWYRQALGQGPEFLTYFNYEAQQDKSGLPNDRFSAERPEGSISTLTIQRTEQRDSAMYRCASSPRHSESSYEQYFGPGTRLTVT.

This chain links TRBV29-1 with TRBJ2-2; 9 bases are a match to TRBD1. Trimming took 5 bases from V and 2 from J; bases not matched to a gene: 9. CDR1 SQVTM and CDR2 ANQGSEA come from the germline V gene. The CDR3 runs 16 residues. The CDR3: CSVSWGQGTNTGELFF. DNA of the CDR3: TGCAGCGTTTCCTGGGGACAGGGAACTAACACCGGGGAGCTGTTTTTT.

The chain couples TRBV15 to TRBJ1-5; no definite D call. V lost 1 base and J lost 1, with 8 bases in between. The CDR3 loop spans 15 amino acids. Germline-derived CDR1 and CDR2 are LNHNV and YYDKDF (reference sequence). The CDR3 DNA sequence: TGTGCCACCAGCAGAGTCCCCCAGAGCAATCAGCCCCAGCATTTT. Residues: CATSRVPQSNQPQHF.

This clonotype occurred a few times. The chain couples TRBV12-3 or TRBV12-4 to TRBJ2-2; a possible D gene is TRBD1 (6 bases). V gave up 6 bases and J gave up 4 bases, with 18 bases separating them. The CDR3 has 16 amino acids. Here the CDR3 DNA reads TGTGCCAGCAGCCCCAGGGGATTTGAGATCACCGGGGAGCTGTTTTTT. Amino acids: CASSPRGFEITGELFF.

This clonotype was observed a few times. DNA for the CDR3: TGTGCCAGCAGCTTAATTGGTGGAGTACAAACCGGGGAGCTGTTTTTT. Encoded protein: CASSLIGGVQTGELFF. The chain uses TRBV7-3 and TRBJ2-2; D gene uncertain. The CDR3 is made up of 16 amino acids. Germline CDR1 is SGHTA and CDR2 is FQGTGA. V lost 1 base, J lost 5 bases, and 14 bases lay in between.

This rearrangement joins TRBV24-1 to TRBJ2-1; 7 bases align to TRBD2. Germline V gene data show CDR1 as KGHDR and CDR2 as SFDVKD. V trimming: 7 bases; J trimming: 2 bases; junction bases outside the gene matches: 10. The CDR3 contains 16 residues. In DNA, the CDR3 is TGTGCCACCAGCCAACCCCCAGCGGGGACCTACAATGAGCAGTTCTTC. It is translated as CATSQPPAGTYNEQFF.

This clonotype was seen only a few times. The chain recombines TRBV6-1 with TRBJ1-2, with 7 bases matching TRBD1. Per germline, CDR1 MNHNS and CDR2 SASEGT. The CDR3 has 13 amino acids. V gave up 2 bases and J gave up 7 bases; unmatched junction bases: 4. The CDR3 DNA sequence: TGTGCCAGCAGTGAACAGACAGGGACTGGCTACACCTTC. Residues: CASSEQTGTGYTF.

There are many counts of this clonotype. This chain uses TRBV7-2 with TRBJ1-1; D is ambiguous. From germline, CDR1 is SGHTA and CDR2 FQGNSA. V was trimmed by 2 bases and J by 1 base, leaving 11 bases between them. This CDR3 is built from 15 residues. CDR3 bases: TGTGCCAGCAGCTTATCGCTGGCGCAGAACACTGAAGCTTTCTTT. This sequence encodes CASSLSLAQNTEAFF.

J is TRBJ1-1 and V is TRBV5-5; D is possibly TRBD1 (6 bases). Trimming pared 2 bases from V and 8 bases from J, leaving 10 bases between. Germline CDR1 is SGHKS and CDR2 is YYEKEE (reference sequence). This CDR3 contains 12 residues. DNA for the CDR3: TGTGCCAGCAGCTTCGGACAGAACGAAGCTTTCTTT. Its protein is CASSFGQNEAFF.

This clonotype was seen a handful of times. The CDR3 reads CASSAGGADEAFF. The CDR3 nucleotides are TGTGCCAGCAGCGCGGGAGGGGCGGATGAAGCTTTCTTT. This chain links TRBV9 with TRBJ1-1; possible D gene TRBD1, 5 bases. The CDR3 is made up of 13 amino acids. Per germline, CDR1 SGDLS and CDR2 YYNGEE. Between the trimmed V and J ends, which lost 3 bases and 7 bases, there was a span of 13 bases.

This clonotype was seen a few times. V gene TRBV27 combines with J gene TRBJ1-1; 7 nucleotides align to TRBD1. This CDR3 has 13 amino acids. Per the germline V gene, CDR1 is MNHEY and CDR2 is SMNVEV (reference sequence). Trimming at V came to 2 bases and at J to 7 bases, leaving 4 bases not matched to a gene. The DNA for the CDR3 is TGTGCCAGCAGTTTAAAGGGGGCAGGTGAAGCTTTCTTT. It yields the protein CASSLKGAGEAFF.

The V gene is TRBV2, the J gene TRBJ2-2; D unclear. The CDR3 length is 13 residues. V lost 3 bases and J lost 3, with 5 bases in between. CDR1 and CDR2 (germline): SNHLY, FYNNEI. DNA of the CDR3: TGTGCCAGCAGTGAGGTGGACACCGGGGAGCTGTTTTTT. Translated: CASSEVDTGELFF. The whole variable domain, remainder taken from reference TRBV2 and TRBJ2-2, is EPEVTQTPSHQVTQMGQEVILRCVPISNHLYFYWYRQILGQKVEFLVSFYNNEISEKSEIFDDQFSVERPDGSNFTLKIRSTKLEDSAMYFCASSEVDTGELFFGEGSRLTVL.

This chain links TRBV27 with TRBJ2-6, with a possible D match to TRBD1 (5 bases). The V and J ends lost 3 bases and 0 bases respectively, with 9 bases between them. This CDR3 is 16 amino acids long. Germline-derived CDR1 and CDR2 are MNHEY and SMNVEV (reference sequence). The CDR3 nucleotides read TGTGCCAGCAGTTTGGACATTTTCTCTGGGGCCAACGTCCTGACTTTC. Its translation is CASSLDIFSGANVLTF.

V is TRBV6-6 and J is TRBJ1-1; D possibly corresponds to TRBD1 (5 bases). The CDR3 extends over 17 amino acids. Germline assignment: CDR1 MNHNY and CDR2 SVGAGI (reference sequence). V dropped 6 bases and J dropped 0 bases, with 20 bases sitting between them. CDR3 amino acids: CASRPLGLTPMNTEAFF. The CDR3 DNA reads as TGTGCCAGCAGACCACTGGGACTTACCCCGATGAACACTGAAGCTTTCTTT.

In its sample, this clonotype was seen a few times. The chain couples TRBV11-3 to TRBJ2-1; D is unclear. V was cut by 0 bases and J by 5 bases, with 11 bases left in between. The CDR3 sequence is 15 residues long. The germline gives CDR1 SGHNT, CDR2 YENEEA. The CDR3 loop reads CASSLDRPAHNEQFF. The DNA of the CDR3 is TGTGCCAGCAGCTTAGATCGCCCAGCCCACAATGAGCAGTTCTTC.

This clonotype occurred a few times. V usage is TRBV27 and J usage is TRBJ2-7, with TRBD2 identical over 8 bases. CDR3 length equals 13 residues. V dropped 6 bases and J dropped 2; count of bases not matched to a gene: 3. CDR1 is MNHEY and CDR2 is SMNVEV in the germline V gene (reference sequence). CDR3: CASRPGLAYEQYF. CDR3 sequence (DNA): TGTGCCAGCAGGCCGGGACTAGCCTACGAGCAGTACTTC.

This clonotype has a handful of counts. Here the CDR3 DNA reads TGTGCCAGCAGTTACTCCGTCGTAGCGGCCACCTACAATGAGCAGTTCTTC. Translating it yields CASSYSVVAATYNEQFF. The V call is TRBV6-2 or TRBV6-3, the J call TRBJ2-1, with a weak D call TRBD2 (6 bases). Germline-derived CDR1 and CDR2 are MNHEY and SVGEGT. This CDR3 contains 17 residues. V was cut by 0 bases and J by 2 bases, with 14 bases left in between.

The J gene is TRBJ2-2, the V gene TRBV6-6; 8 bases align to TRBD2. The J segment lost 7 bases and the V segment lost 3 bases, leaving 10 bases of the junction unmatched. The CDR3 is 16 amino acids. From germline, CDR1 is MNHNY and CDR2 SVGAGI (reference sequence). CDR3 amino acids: CASSYIVSGRIGELFF. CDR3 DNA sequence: TGTGCCAGCAGTTATATTGTGAGCGGGAGAATCGGGGAGCTGTTTTTT.

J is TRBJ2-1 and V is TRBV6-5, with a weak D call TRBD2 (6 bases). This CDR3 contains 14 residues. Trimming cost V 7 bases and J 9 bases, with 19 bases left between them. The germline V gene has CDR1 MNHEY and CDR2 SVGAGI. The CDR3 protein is CASTGGLSGPEQFF. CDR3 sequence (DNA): TGTGCCAGCACCGGAGGACTATCTGGTCCTGAGCAGTTCTTC.

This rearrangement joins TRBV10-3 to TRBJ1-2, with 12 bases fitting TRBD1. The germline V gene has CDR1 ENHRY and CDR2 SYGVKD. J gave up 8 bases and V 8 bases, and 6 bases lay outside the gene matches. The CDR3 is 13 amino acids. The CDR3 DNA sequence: TGTGCCATCCGGGACAGGGGGCGCGAGGGCTACACCTTC. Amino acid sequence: CAIRDRGREGYTF.

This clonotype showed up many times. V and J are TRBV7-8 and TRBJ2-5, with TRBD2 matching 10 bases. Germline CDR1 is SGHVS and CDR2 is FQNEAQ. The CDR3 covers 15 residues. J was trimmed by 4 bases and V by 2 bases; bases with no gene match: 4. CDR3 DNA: TGTGCCAGCAGCTTACAGCGGGAGGGGCGAGAGACCCAGTACTTC. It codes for CASSLQREGRETQYF.

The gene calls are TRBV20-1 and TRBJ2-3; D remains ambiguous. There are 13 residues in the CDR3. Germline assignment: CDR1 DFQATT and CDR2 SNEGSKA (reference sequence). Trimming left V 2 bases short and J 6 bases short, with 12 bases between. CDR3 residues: CSARTGGADTQYF. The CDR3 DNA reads TGCAGTGCTAGAACTGGTGGTGCGGATACGCAGTATTTT.

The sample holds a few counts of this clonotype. CDR3 loop: CSARVQPILLAAIGEETQYF. The DNA of the CDR3 is TGCAGTGCTAGAGTCCAGCCTATACTTCTAGCGGCCATTGGGGAAGAGACCCAGTACTTC. V usage is TRBV20-1 and J usage is TRBJ2-5; 7 bases align to TRBD2. V dropped 1 base and J dropped 3; count of bases not matched to a gene: 23. CDR3 length: 20 amino acids. Germline CDR1 is DFQATT and CDR2 is SNEGSKA (reference sequence).

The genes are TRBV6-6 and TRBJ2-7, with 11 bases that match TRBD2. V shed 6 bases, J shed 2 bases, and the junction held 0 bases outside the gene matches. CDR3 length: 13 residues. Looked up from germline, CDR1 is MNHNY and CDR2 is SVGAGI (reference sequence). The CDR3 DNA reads TGTGCCAGCAGACTAGCGGGAGCCTACGAGCAGTACGTC. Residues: CASRLAGAYEQYV.